The rows below give T cell receptor beta chains drawn from one sample of a study of early stage breast cancer tumors. TCRdb's table, derived via immunoSEQ multiplex PCR, lists solely in-frame clones and lacks some. The sample carries tens of thousands of clones, about three quarters recorded once. Sequencing was carried out using blood. The source is a person aged 45 to 59 with breast cancer. CDR3s include the opening cysteine and the closing phenylalanine or tryptophan. Fields, in order: CDR3 DNA, CDR3 protein, V gene, clone size, J gene, D gene. The D gene is left open where the match is weak. A clone size is listed for some rows: how often the clone was seen (once, few, many), or a class if it is expanded.

cdr3_nt: TGTGCCAGCAGCTTGCCGGACATTAGCTACAATGAGCAGTTCTTC
cdr3_aa: CASSLPDISYNEQFF
v_call: TRBV5-4
clone_size: .
j_call: TRBJ2-1
d_call: .

cdr3_nt: TGTGCCAGTAGCCGGGGACAGGGAAAGGGGGAAAAACTGTTTTTT
cdr3_aa: CASSRGQGKGEKLFF
v_call: TRBV19
clone_size: .
j_call: TRBJ1-4
d_call: TRBD1

cdr3_nt: TGTGCCAGCAGCTTAGTACGGGAGACTACGTACGAGCAGTACTTC
cdr3_aa: CASSLVRETTYEQYF
v_call: TRBV7-8
clone_size: once
j_call: TRBJ2-7
d_call: .

cdr3_nt: TGCGCCAGCAGCCAAGTCGGCGGGACAGGGCTCGGCACCGGGGAGCTGTTTTTT
cdr3_aa: CASSQVGGTGLGTGELFF
v_call: TRBV4-1
clone_size: once
j_call: TRBJ2-2
d_call: TRBD1

cdr3_nt: TGTGCCAGCAGATTGGGACAGCTGGGCACTGAAGCTTTCTTT
cdr3_aa: CASRLGQLGTEAFF
v_call: TRBV6-5
clone_size: .
j_call: TRBJ1-1
d_call: TRBD1

cdr3_nt: TGTGCCAGCAGTAACGGCGGAGGAAGAAATCAGCCCCAGCATTTT
cdr3_aa: CASSNGGGRNQPQHF
v_call: TRBV28
clone_size: .
j_call: TRBJ1-5
d_call: .

cdr3_nt: TGTGCCAGCAGTGAGGGACAAGACTATGGCTACACCTTC
cdr3_aa: CASSEGQDYGYTF
v_call: TRBV2
clone_size: .
j_call: TRBJ1-2
d_call: .

cdr3_nt: TGTGCCAGCAGCTCTAGAGGGATTCGAAATGAGCAGTTCTTC
cdr3_aa: CASSSRGIRNEQFF
v_call: TRBV11-3
clone_size: .
j_call: TRBJ2-1
d_call: .

cdr3_nt: TGCGCCAGCAGCTTGTCTGACAGGATGAGGAGCGGGGAGCTGTTTTTT
cdr3_aa: CASSLSDRMRSGELFF
v_call: TRBV5-1
clone_size: .
j_call: TRBJ2-2
d_call: .

cdr3_nt: TGCGCCAGCAGCGCGAGACAGGTTGTGGAGACCCAGTACTTC
cdr3_aa: CASSARQVVETQYF
v_call: TRBV5-1
clone_size: once
j_call: TRBJ2-5
d_call: .

cdr3_nt: TGTGCCAGCAGGGACTACACAGATACGCAGTATTTT
cdr3_aa: CASRDYTDTQYF
v_call: TRBV2
clone_size: .
j_call: TRBJ2-3
d_call: .

cdr3_nt: TGTGCCAGCAGCTTGCGTCCGTGGATGGGGGGTGTCGCCGGGGAGCTGTTTTTT
cdr3_aa: CASSLRPWMGGVAGELFF
v_call: TRBV7-2
clone_size: .
j_call: TRBJ2-2
d_call: .

cdr3_nt: TGTGCCAGCTCACCGCCTACAGGTTACGAGCAGTACTTC
cdr3_aa: CASSPPTGYEQYF
v_call: TRBV18
clone_size: .
j_call: TRBJ2-7
d_call: .

cdr3_nt: TGTGCCAGTACGAGCCTAGCGGGAGGGCCGAACACCGGGGAGCTGTTTTTT
cdr3_aa: CASTSLAGGPNTGELFF
v_call: TRBV19
clone_size: .
j_call: TRBJ2-2
d_call: TRBD2

cdr3_nt: TGTGCCAGCAGGGGCCCCAATCAGCCCCAGCATTTT
cdr3_aa: CASRGPNQPQHF
v_call: TRBV6-5
clone_size: .
j_call: TRBJ1-5
d_call: .

cdr3_nt: TGCGCCAGCAGCTTTAGACAGGGAAACTATGGCTACACCTTC
cdr3_aa: CASSFRQGNYGYTF
v_call: TRBV5-1
clone_size: once
j_call: TRBJ1-2
d_call: TRBD1

cdr3_nt: TGTGCCAGCAGCTTAGGACAGGGGATTTACTATGGCTACACCTTC
cdr3_aa: CASSLGQGIYYGYTF
v_call: TRBV7-2
clone_size: .
j_call: TRBJ1-2
d_call: TRBD1

cdr3_nt: TGTGCCAGCAGCCGTCTCCGGGACAGGGGCGCGAAGAACACTGAAGCTTTCTTT
cdr3_aa: CASSRLRDRGAKNTEAFF
v_call: TRBV27
clone_size: .
j_call: TRBJ1-1
d_call: TRBD1